This T cell receptor (beta chain) originates from a study of T-cell memory formation after mild COVID-19. Regarding the study as a whole: Contracting CD4+ clones lay largely in CM and EM, with CD8+ ones residing in EMRA.

To note about this clonotype: Its antigen is undetermined.

The CDR3 is 16 amino acids. Germline values: CDR1 SGHTA, CDR2 FQGTGA. Trimming stripped 5 bases from V and 6 bases from J, with 20 bases between. Sample barcodes and UMIs were carried by the TCR alpha and TCR beta cDNA libraries that 5'RACE generated with constant-segment primers. One entry per CDR3 protein results from TCRdb running MiXCR on the 5' RACE reads. The data contain approximately 150,000 distinct CDR3 sequences, more than 12% of them singletons. The clonotype originates from an adult woman who had mild COVID-19 (a few samples of this study predate the infection). Cell type and time point are not known. The chain is built from TRBV7-3 and TRBJ2-1; possibly TRBD1 or TRBD2 for D (6 bases each). Input material: PBMCs or a T cell subset sorted from them (not recorded which). CDR3 bases: TGTGCCAGCAGCCCACTCCCGGGGGCGCTAGGCAATGAGCAGTTCTTC. This codes for CASSPLPGALGNEQFF.